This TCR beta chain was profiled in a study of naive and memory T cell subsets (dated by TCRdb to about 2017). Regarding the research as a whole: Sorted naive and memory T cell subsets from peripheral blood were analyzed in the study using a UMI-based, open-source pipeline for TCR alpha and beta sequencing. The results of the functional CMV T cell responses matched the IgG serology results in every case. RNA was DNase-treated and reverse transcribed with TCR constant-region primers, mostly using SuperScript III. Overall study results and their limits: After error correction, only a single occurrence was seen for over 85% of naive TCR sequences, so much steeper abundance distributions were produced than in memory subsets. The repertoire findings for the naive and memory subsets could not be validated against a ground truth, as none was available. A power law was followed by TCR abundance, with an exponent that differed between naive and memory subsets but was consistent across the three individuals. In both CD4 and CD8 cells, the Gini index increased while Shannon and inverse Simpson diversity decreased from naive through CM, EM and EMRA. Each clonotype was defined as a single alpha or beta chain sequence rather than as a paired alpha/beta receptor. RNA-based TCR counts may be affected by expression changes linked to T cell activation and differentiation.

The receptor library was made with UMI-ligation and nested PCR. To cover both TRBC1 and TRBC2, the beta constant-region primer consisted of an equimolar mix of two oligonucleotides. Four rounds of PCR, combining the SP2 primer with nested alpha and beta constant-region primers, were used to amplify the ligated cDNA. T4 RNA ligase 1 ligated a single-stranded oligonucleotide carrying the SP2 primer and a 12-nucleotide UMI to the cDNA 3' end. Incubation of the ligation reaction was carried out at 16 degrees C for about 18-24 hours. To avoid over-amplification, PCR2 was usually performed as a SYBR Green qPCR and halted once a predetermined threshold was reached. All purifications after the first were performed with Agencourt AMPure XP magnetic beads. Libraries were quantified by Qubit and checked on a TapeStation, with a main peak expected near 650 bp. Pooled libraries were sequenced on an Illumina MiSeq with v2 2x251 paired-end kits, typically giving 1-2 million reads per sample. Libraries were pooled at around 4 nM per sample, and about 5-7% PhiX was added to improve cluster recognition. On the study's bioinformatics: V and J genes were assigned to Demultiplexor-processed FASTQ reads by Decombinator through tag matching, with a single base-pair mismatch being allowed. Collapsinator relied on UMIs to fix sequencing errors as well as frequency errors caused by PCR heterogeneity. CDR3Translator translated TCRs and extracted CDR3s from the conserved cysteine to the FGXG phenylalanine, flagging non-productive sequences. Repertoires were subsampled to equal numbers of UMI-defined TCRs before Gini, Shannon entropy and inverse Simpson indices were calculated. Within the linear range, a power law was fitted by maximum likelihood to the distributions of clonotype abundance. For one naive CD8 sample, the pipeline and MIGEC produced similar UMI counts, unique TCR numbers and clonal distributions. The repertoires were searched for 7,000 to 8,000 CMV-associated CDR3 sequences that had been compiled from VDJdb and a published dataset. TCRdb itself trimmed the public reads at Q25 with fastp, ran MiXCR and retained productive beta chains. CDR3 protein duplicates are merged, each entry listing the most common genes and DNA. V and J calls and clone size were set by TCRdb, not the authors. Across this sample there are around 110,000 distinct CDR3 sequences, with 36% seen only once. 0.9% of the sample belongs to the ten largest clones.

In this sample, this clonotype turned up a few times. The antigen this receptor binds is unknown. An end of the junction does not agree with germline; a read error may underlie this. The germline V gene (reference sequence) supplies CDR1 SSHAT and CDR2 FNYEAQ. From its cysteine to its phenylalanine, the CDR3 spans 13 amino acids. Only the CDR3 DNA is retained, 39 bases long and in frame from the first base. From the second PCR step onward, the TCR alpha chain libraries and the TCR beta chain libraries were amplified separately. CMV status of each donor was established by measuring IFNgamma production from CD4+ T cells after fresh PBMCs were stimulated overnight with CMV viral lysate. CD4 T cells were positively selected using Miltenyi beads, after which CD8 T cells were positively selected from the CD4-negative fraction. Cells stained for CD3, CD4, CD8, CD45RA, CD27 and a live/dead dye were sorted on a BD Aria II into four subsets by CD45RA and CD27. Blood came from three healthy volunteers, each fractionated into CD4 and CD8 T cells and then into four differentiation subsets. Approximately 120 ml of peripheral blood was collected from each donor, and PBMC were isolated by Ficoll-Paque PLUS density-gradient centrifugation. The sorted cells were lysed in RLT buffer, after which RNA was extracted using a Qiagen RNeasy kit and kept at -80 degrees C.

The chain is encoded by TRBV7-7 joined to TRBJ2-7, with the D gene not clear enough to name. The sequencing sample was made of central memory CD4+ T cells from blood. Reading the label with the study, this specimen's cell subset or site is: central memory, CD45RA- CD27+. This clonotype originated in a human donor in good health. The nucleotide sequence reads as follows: TGTGCTAGCAGCTCCGGGTCTTCGGGTGAGCAGTACTTC. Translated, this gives CASSSGSSGEQYF.